The T cell receptor (beta chain) under discussion was sequenced for a study of human versus mouse CDR3 diversity and MHC coevolution. In the study overall: Each sample yielded roughly 5.5 x 10^6 to 1.8 x 10^7 valid reads. Study-level findings and limits: Humans had the largest estimated TCR beta repertoire, about 1.5 million clonotypes. The lowest clonal inequality scores came from most of the three human donors.

The protocol was immunoSEQ multiplex PCR, while the TCRdb copy is restricted to in-frame clones and leaves out a portion. The table shows some 82,000 clones, with 93% occurring only once. CDR1 MNHEY and CDR2 SMNVEV come from the germline V gene (reference sequence). After removal of 4 bases from V and 4 bases from J, the junction contained 9 bases not matched to a gene. The CDR3 extends over 16 amino acids. Points on this clone: Antigen specificity is unknown.

Naive CD4 T cells were sorted as CD45RO-negative, CD62L-positive. The genes are TRBV27 and TRBJ2-7; 11 positions match TRBD2. This sequence was found in a person aged 30 to 70 in good health. Sequencing was performed on naive CD4+ T cells from blood. Regarding subset: CD45RO-negative CD62L-positive naive CD4 T cells. CDR3 in amino acids: CASSSPRTSGFYEQYF. CDR3 coding DNA: TGTGCCAGCAGTTCCCCTCGGACTAGCGGGTTTTACGAGCAGTACTTC.